Here is one T cell receptor beta chain with its context. This CDR3 spans 15 amino acids. Germline V gene data show CDR1 as SGHRS and CDR2 as YFSETQ. J gave up 6 bases and V 1 base, and 7 bases lay outside the gene matches. This entry comes from a study of blood T cell repertoires in COVID-19. Looking at the study overall: Some COVID-19 samples were acute and others convalescent; all came from the United States, Italy and Spain. PBMCs, B-cell-depleted T cells, or T cells were the source of the cDNA or gDNA that made up the material.

In the original analysis: Reference gene primer amplification gave nucleated cell count estimates. Libraries were prepared by immunoSEQ multiplex PCR; TCRdb keeps only in-frame clonotypes and omits some of them. The DNA was the basis for D and trimming; V, J and clone size are from that table. Here the sample spans roughly 65,000 clones, 79% being singletons. The origin of this receptor is a man in his sixties with acute or convalescent COVID-19. Source material: peripheral blood. The rearrangement joins TRBV5-1 to TRBJ2-7; 10 nucleotides agree with TRBD1. CDR3 sequence reads: CASSLRQGALGEQYF. DNA of the CDR3: TGCGCCAGCAGCTTGCGACAGGGGGCGCTGGGCGAGCAGTACTTC. The entire variable domain, with the rest obtained from reference TRBV5-1 and TRBJ2-7, is as follows: KAGVTQTPRYLIKTRGQQVTLSCSPISGHRSVSWYQQTPGQGLQFLFEYFSETQRNKGNFPGRFSGRQFSNSRSEMNVSTLELGDSALYLCASSLRQGALGEQYFGPGTRLTVT.